This entry describes one TCR beta chain. These data are taken from a study of T-cell memory formation after mild COVID-19. Trimming pared 0 bases from V and 5 bases from J, leaving 12 bases between. This CDR3 contains 15 residues. CDR1 is SGHTA and CDR2 is FQGTGA in the germline V gene. A single record per CDR3 protein comes from TCRdb applying MiXCR to the 5' RACE reads. The sample includes 550,000 to 700,000 distinct CDR3 sequences, 18% of them seen just once. The chain is built from TRBV7-3 and TRBJ2-3; D might be TRBD2 (7 bases). This clonotype was obtained from an adult woman who had mild COVID-19 (a few samples of this study predate the infection). Cell type and time point are not known. Sequencing input: PBMCs or a T cell subset sorted from them (not recorded which). Here the CDR3 reads CASSLTGGGGDTQYF. The CDR3 nucleotides are TGTGCCAGCAGCTTAACCGGGGGCGGGGGAGATACGCAGTATTTT. Full variable domain (outside the CDR3, taken from reference TRBV7-3 and TRBJ2-3): GAGVSQTPSNKVTEKGKYVELRCDPISGHTALYWYRQSLGQGPEFLIYFQGTGAADDSGLPNDRFFAVRPEGSVSTLKIQRTERGDSAVYLCASSLTGGGGDTQYFGPGTRLTVL.